A selection of T cell receptor beta chains follows, all from one sample in a study of shared clonotypes between healthy human individuals. Libraries were prepared by immunoSEQ multiplex PCR; TCRdb keeps only in-frame clonotypes and omits some of them. The sample contains about 990,000 clones, around three quarters of which appear only once. The sample taken for sequencing was memory CD4+ T cells from PBMCs. The source of these receptors is a young man in good health. Some clones in this sample may be carry-over from other donors' samples. The CDR3 runs from the conserved cysteine through the conserved F or W. Fields, in order: V gene, D gene, clone size, J gene, CDR3 protein, CDR3 DNA. D genes are given only for firm matches. The size field is filled for only some rows; it gives once, few, many or a size class.

v_call: TRBV5-1; d_call: -; clone_size: -; j_call: TRBJ2-3; cdr3_aa: CASSPPLAGGSDTQYF; cdr3_nt: TGCGCCAGCAGCCCCCCTTTGGCAGGGGGGTCAGATACGCAGTATTTT
v_call: TRBV6-1; d_call: -; clone_size: once; j_call: TRBJ1-2; cdr3_aa: CASEGSLGYGYTF; cdr3_nt: TGTGCCAGTGAAGGGAGTCTGGGCTATGGCTACACCTTC
v_call: TRBV11-2; d_call: -; clone_size: -; j_call: TRBJ1-1; cdr3_aa: CASSPRREGKAFF; cdr3_nt: TGTGCCAGCAGCCCCCGGCGGGAGGGTAAAGCTTTCTTT
v_call: TRBV9; d_call: -; clone_size: -; j_call: TRBJ2-3; cdr3_aa: CASSQATFTDTQYF; cdr3_nt: TGTGCCAGCAGTCAGGCGACCTTCACAGATACGCAGTATTTT
v_call: TRBV7-9; d_call: -; clone_size: -; j_call: TRBJ1-3; cdr3_aa: CASSLGGSPAGNTIYF; cdr3_nt: TGTGCCAGCAGCTTAGGCGGGTCTCCAGCCGGAAACACCATATATTTT
v_call: TRBV19; d_call: -; clone_size: -; j_call: TRBJ2-2; cdr3_aa: CASTSQPNTGELFF; cdr3_nt: TGTGCCAGTACAAGTCAGCCGAACACCGGGGAGCTGTTTTTT
v_call: TRBV6-5; d_call: TRBD1; clone_size: -; j_call: TRBJ2-7; cdr3_aa: CASKRDRGGYEQYF; cdr3_nt: TGTGCCAGCAAGCGGGACAGGGGTGGCTACGAGCAGTACTTC
v_call: TRBV5-4; d_call: -; clone_size: -; j_call: TRBJ1-3; cdr3_aa: CASSQTSRRAGNTIYF; cdr3_nt: TGTGCCAGCAGCCAGACCTCCAGACGGGCTGGAAACACCATATATTTT
v_call: TRBV6-4; d_call: -; clone_size: -; j_call: TRBJ1-5; cdr3_aa: CASLTDSNQPQHF; cdr3_nt: TGTGCCAGTCTCACCGATAGCAATCAGCCCCAGCATTTT
v_call: TRBV29-1; d_call: -; clone_size: -; j_call: TRBJ1-5; cdr3_aa: CSVANSNQPQHF; cdr3_nt: TGCAGCGTTGCCAATAGCAATCAGCCCCAGCATTTT
v_call: TRBV9; d_call: -; clone_size: -; j_call: TRBJ1-5; cdr3_aa: CASSEMAQDQPQHF; cdr3_nt: TGTGCCAGCAGCGAAATGGCACAGGATCAGCCCCAGCATTTT